This is a list of T cell receptor beta chains from one sample in a study of blood T cell repertoires in COVID-19. Produced via immunoSEQ multiplex PCR; TCRdb's table is partial and in-frame only. The data contain 250,000 or so clones, over 65% of them singletons. The sample consisted of peripheral blood. The receptors here all came from a woman over 75 with acute or convalescent COVID-19. Both conserved end residues are part of each CDR3. A D gene is named only where the DNA matches it firmly. Clone sizes are given selectively: once, few, many, or a class where the clone is expanded.

v_call: TRBV19
clone_size: .
j_call: TRBJ2-3
d_call: TRBD1
cdr3_nt: TGTGCCAGTAGTCCAGGGGGACAGATTAGCACAGATACGCAGTATTTT
cdr3_aa: CASSPGGQISTDTQYF

v_call: TRBV2
clone_size: .
j_call: TRBJ1-5
d_call: .
cdr3_nt: TGTGCCAGCAACCTAGGACAGTACGGCAATCAGCCCCAGCATTTT
cdr3_aa: CASNLGQYGNQPQHF

v_call: TRBV5-6
clone_size: few
j_call: TRBJ2-7
d_call: TRBD1
cdr3_nt: TGTGCCAGCAGCTCAAGGACAGGGGGGTCCTACGAGCAGTACTTC
cdr3_aa: CASSSRTGGSYEQYF

v_call: TRBV4-3
clone_size: .
j_call: TRBJ2-1
d_call: TRBD1
cdr3_nt: TGCGCCAGCAGCCTATCCCCGGGACAGGGCGGGAATGAGCAGTTCTTC
cdr3_aa: CASSLSPGQGGNEQFF

v_call: TRBV7-2
clone_size: .
j_call: TRBJ2-3
d_call: TRBD1
cdr3_nt: TGTGCCAGCAGCTTAGACTCCCACAGGGGGCAAGGTACGCAGTATTTT
cdr3_aa: CASSLDSHRGQGTQYF

v_call: TRBV7-8
clone_size: once
j_call: TRBJ2-7
d_call: TRBD1
cdr3_nt: TGTGCCAGCAGCTTTGTAGGGACAGGGCCGCACGAGCAGTACTTC
cdr3_aa: CASSFVGTGPHEQYF

v_call: TRBV11-2
clone_size: .
j_call: TRBJ1-6
d_call: TRBD1
cdr3_nt: TGTGCCAGCAGCTTAGCACAGGGGGTCTCCTATAATTCACCCCTCCACTTT
cdr3_aa: CASSLAQGVSYNSPLHF

v_call: TRBV3-1/TRBV3-2
clone_size: few
j_call: TRBJ1-2
d_call: TRBD1
cdr3_nt: TGTGCCAGCAGCCATGGGACAGGGCTGAGCTATGGCTACACCTTC
cdr3_aa: CASSHGTGLSYGYTF

v_call: TRBV7-2
clone_size: .
j_call: TRBJ2-6
d_call: .
cdr3_nt: TGTGCCAGCAGCTTAGTATCGGGGGCTGGGGCCAACGTCCTGACTTTC
cdr3_aa: CASSLVSGAGANVLTF

v_call: TRBV11-2
clone_size: few
j_call: TRBJ2-7
d_call: TRBD2
cdr3_nt: TGTGCCAGCAGCTTGGAAATAGCGGGAGTCTACTACGAGCAGTACTTC
cdr3_aa: CASSLEIAGVYYEQYF

v_call: TRBV6-4
clone_size: .
j_call: TRBJ2-2
d_call: .
cdr3_nt: TGTGCCAGCAGTGACCATCTAGGGGGGGTCACCGGGGAGCTGTTTTTT
cdr3_aa: CASSDHLGGVTGELFF

v_call: TRBV3-1/TRBV3-2
clone_size: .
j_call: TRBJ2-4
d_call: TRBD2
cdr3_nt: TGTGCCAGCAGCCAGGGACTAGCGGGAGGCATTCAGTACTTC
cdr3_aa: CASSQGLAGGIQYF

v_call: TRBV11-3
clone_size: few
j_call: TRBJ1-2
d_call: .
cdr3_nt: TGTGCCAGCAGCTTCCCCCGGGTGGGAGGGGACTATGGCTACACCTTC
cdr3_aa: CASSFPRVGGDYGYTF

v_call: TRBV2
clone_size: .
j_call: TRBJ1-6
d_call: .
cdr3_nt: TGTGCCAGCAGGGGAGGGCAATCACCCCTCCACTTT
cdr3_aa: CASRGGQSPLHF

v_call: TRBV4-3
clone_size: .
j_call: TRBJ2-2
d_call: .
cdr3_nt: TGCGCCAGCAGCCAAGAGGGATGGGGCAGGGGCGTTAACGGGGAGCTGTTTTTT
cdr3_aa: CASSQEGWGRGVNGELFF

v_call: TRBV6-5
clone_size: .
j_call: TRBJ2-2
d_call: .
cdr3_nt: TGTGCCAGCAGTAAAACAGGGATCGGGGAGCTGTTTTTT
cdr3_aa: CASSKTGIGELFF

v_call: TRBV9
clone_size: few
j_call: TRBJ1-1
d_call: .
cdr3_nt: TGTGCCAGCAGCGTAGCCAGGAACACTGAAGCTTTCTTT
cdr3_aa: CASSVARNTEAFF

v_call: TRBV18
clone_size: .
j_call: TRBJ1-1
d_call: .
cdr3_nt: TGTGCCAGCTCGCGTCAGGCGAACACTGAAGCTTTCTTT
cdr3_aa: CASSRQANTEAFF

v_call: TRBV3-1/TRBV3-2
clone_size: .
j_call: TRBJ2-3
d_call: TRBD2
cdr3_nt: TGTGCCAGCAGTCGGACTAGCGGAGATACGCAGTATTTT
cdr3_aa: CASSRTSGDTQYF

v_call: TRBV5-1
clone_size: .
j_call: TRBJ2-7
d_call: .
cdr3_nt: TGCGCCAGCAGGGGCAGCTCCTACGAGCAGTACTTC
cdr3_aa: CASRGSSYEQYF

v_call: TRBV9
clone_size: .
j_call: TRBJ2-2
d_call: .
cdr3_nt: TGTGCCAGCAGCGTAACGGGGTCCGGCACCGGGGAGCTGTTTTTT
cdr3_aa: CASSVTGSGTGELFF

v_call: TRBV5-4
clone_size: few
j_call: TRBJ1-5
d_call: .
cdr3_nt: TGTGCCAGCAGCTTGGATGGGGGGGGCAATCAGCCCCAGCATTTT
cdr3_aa: CASSLDGGGNQPQHF

v_call: TRBV27
clone_size: .
j_call: TRBJ2-2
d_call: .
cdr3_nt: TGTGCCAGCAGTCTACGAGGGAACACCGGGGAGCTGTTTTTT
cdr3_aa: CASSLRGNTGELFF

v_call: TRBV7-9
clone_size: .
j_call: TRBJ1-1
d_call: TRBD1
cdr3_nt: TGTGCCAGCAGGAGACAGGGGGCAAACACTGAAGCTTTCTTT
cdr3_aa: CASRRQGANTEAFF

v_call: TRBV5-1
clone_size: .
j_call: TRBJ2-5
d_call: TRBD2
cdr3_nt: TGCGCCAGCAGCTCCCAGCGGGGGGGCCAAGAGACCCAGTACTTC
cdr3_aa: CASSSQRGGQETQYF

v_call: TRBV7-2
clone_size: .
j_call: TRBJ1-3
d_call: .
cdr3_nt: TGTGCCAGCAGCTTAGGCGGCGGCTCTGGAAACACCATATATTTT
cdr3_aa: CASSLGGGSGNTIYF

v_call: TRBV28
clone_size: .
j_call: TRBJ1-1
d_call: .
cdr3_nt: TGTGCCAGCAGTGGGGTAAGGGAGGGCACTGAAGCTTTCTTT
cdr3_aa: CASSGVREGTEAFF

v_call: TRBV5-1
clone_size: .
j_call: TRBJ2-7
d_call: TRBD2
cdr3_nt: TGCGCCAGCAGCTTGGAGCTCCTAGCGGGGGGAACCTACGAGCAGTACTTC
cdr3_aa: CASSLELLAGGTYEQYF

v_call: TRBV7-6
clone_size: once
j_call: TRBJ1-1
d_call: .
cdr3_nt: TGTGCCAGCAGCTTAGGGGGGGGCGGCGAAGCTTTCTTT
cdr3_aa: CASSLGGGGEAFF

v_call: TRBV11-3
clone_size: once
j_call: TRBJ2-3
d_call: TRBD2
cdr3_nt: TGTGCCAGCAGCTTAGGGGGACTAGCGGGAGCAGATACGCAGTATTTT
cdr3_aa: CASSLGGLAGADTQYF

v_call: TRBV21-1
clone_size: .
j_call: TRBJ1-3
d_call: .
cdr3_nt: TGTGCCAGCAGACAAACATTCCCGAACGGGTGGGTCTCTGGAAACACCATATATTTT
cdr3_aa: CASRQTFPNGWVSGNTIYF

v_call: TRBV10-3
clone_size: few
j_call: TRBJ2-2
d_call: .
cdr3_nt: TGTGCCATCAGCCAAGACATGTCCGGGGAGCTGTTTTTT
cdr3_aa: CAISQDMSGELFF

v_call: TRBV5-6
clone_size: .
j_call: TRBJ2-7
d_call: .
cdr3_nt: TGTGCCAGCAGTTCAGCGACCCTGGGGGGGCGCGGGTCCGAGCAGTACTTC
cdr3_aa: CASSSATLGGRGSEQYF

v_call: TRBV5-1
clone_size: .
j_call: TRBJ2-5
d_call: .
cdr3_nt: TGCGCCAGCAGCTTGGGGCCTCTAGCAGTCCGGGAGACCCAGTACTTC
cdr3_aa: CASSLGPLAVRETQYF

v_call: TRBV6-5
clone_size: .
j_call: TRBJ1-2
d_call: TRBD1
cdr3_nt: TGTGCCAGCCGGGACAGCGTTTTTTATGGCTACACCTTC
cdr3_aa: CASRDSVFYGYTF

v_call: TRBV7-2
clone_size: .
j_call: TRBJ2-7
d_call: TRBD1
cdr3_nt: TGTGCCAGCAGCTTAGCTGGAACAGGGGCCTACGAGCAGTACTTC
cdr3_aa: CASSLAGTGAYEQYF

v_call: TRBV4-2
clone_size: .
j_call: TRBJ2-1
d_call: TRBD1
cdr3_nt: TGTGCCAGCAGCCAAACGGACAGGGCGGATGAGCAGTTCTTC
cdr3_aa: CASSQTDRADEQFF

v_call: TRBV6-5
clone_size: .
j_call: TRBJ2-7
d_call: TRBD1
cdr3_nt: TGTGCCAGCAGCCCACGGGACAGTTACTCCTACGAGCAGTACTTC
cdr3_aa: CASSPRDSYSYEQYF

v_call: TRBV4-2
clone_size: few
j_call: TRBJ2-7
d_call: TRBD2
cdr3_nt: TGTGCCAGCAGCCAAACTAGCGCGATCTACTACGAGCAGTACTTC
cdr3_aa: CASSQTSAIYYEQYF

v_call: TRBV29-1
clone_size: .
j_call: TRBJ2-5
d_call: .
cdr3_nt: TGCAGCGCGGAACAGGGTGGTCAGACCCAGTACTTC
cdr3_aa: CSAEQGGQTQYF

v_call: TRBV19
clone_size: .
j_call: TRBJ1-2
d_call: .
cdr3_nt: TGTGCCAGTAGTATCACAGGGCCAAGCGTTAATGGCTACACCTTC
cdr3_aa: CASSITGPSVNGYTF

v_call: TRBV5-4
clone_size: .
j_call: TRBJ2-3
d_call: TRBD2
cdr3_nt: TGTGCCAGCAGCTTGGAACCTAGCGGGGGCACAGATACGCAGTATTTT
cdr3_aa: CASSLEPSGGTDTQYF

v_call: TRBV4-1
clone_size: .
j_call: TRBJ1-3
d_call: .
cdr3_nt: TGCGCCAGCAGCCAAGTTCCTGGGCAGGGTGGGAACACCATATATTTT
cdr3_aa: CASSQVPGQGGNTIYF

v_call: TRBV2
clone_size: .
j_call: TRBJ1-1
d_call: TRBD1
cdr3_nt: TGTGCCAGTGCGGACAGGGAAGCTTTCTTT
cdr3_aa: CASADREAFF

v_call: TRBV2
clone_size: many
j_call: TRBJ1-3
d_call: .
cdr3_nt: TGTGCCAGCAGTGAAGCTTGGCTGGGAAACACCATATATTTT
cdr3_aa: CASSEAWLGNTIYF

v_call: TRBV29-1
clone_size: once
j_call: TRBJ2-3
d_call: .
cdr3_nt: TGCAGCGCCTCCCCCTATCGGGACATTTGGTCCAACACAGATACGCAGTATTTT
cdr3_aa: CSASPYRDIWSNTDTQYF

v_call: TRBV27
clone_size: .
j_call: TRBJ2-1
d_call: .
cdr3_nt: TGTGCCAGCAGCTTGTACAATGAGCAGTTCTTC
cdr3_aa: CASSLYNEQFF

v_call: TRBV5-1
clone_size: .
j_call: TRBJ2-2
d_call: .
cdr3_nt: TGCGCCAGCAGCTTACAGGGAAGGGAAAACACCGGGGAGCTGTTTTTT
cdr3_aa: CASSLQGRENTGELFF

v_call: TRBV15
clone_size: .
j_call: TRBJ2-7
d_call: .
cdr3_nt: TGTGCCACCAGCAGAGATACCGGGTTACGTTGGGAGCAGTACTTC
cdr3_aa: CATSRDTGLRWEQYF

v_call: TRBV30
clone_size: .
j_call: TRBJ2-7
d_call: TRBD2
cdr3_nt: TGTGCCTGGAGAGTAGCGGGACGGCAGGACGAGCAGTACTTC
cdr3_aa: CAWRVAGRQDEQYF

v_call: TRBV6-5
clone_size: .
j_call: TRBJ2-3
d_call: .
cdr3_nt: TGTGCCAGCAGTTATGGTGGAGGTGGGACAGATACGCAGTATTTT
cdr3_aa: CASSYGGGGTDTQYF